This TCR beta chain was obtained from a study of CD8 T cells in Susac syndrome. Study-wide results and caveats: As the study acknowledged, the number of individuals who were part of its TCR sequencing and HLA analysis was relatively small.

CDR1 and CDR2 (germline): MGHDK, SYGVNS. The CDR3 has 13 amino acids. Trimming cost V 4 bases and J 10 bases, with 11 bases left between them. Turning to this clonotype: Its antigen is still unknown.

Random hexamers were used to reverse transcribe an amount of about 0.45 to 1 ug RNA. An immunoSEQ multiplex PCR generated amplified TCR beta CDR3 products spanning 54 Vbeta and 13 Jbeta. Using its own MiXCR run on the immunoSEQ multiplex PCR reads, TCRdb lists one record per CDR3 protein. The sample lists around 69,000 distinct CDR3 sequences, just over 95% occurring once. Stable or active relapsing-remitting multiple sclerosis, untreated and meeting revised McDonald criteria, defined the controls. J is TRBJ1-6 and V is TRBV25-1; unclear D gene. This TCR was sampled from a human donor with multiple sclerosis. Input material: CD4+ T cells from PBMCs. The DNA of the CDR3 is TGTGCCAGCAGTGCGGGGTTCCCATCACCCCTCCACTTT. This sequence encodes CASSAGFPSPLHF.